Described below is a single T cell receptor (beta chain) sequence and its context. Looked up from germline, CDR1 is DFQATT and CDR2 is SNEGSKA (reference sequence). V was cut by 6 bases and J by 5 bases, with 8 bases left in between. CDR3 length equals 11 residues. An amount of RNA that ranged from roughly 0.45 to 1 ug was reverse transcribed with random hexamers. Multiplex immunoSEQ PCR targeted 54 Vbeta and 13 Jbeta TCR beta segments. MiXCR was run by TCRdb on the immunoSEQ multiplex PCR reads, yielding one entry per CDR3 protein. The data show 100,000 to 150,000 distinct CDR3 sequences, with just over 90% seen just once and 0.25% to 0.35% held by the top ten. The data belong to a study of CD8 T cells in Susac syndrome.

The clonotype originates from a human donor with multiple sclerosis. V and J are TRBV20-1 and TRBJ2-1; D ambiguous. Material: CD8+ T cells from PBMCs. CDR3 sequence reads: CSAPTDNEQFF. CDR3 nucleotide sequence: TGCAGTGCCCCAACGGACAATGAGCAGTTCTTC.